These 15 T cell receptor beta chains originate from one sample sequenced in a study of identical twins. TCRdb reprocessed the 5' RACE reads via MiXCR and lists one record per CDR3 protein. The table has some 1,700,000 distinct CDR3 sequences, around 29% seen once. The sequenced material came from cord blood. Receptors originate from a newborn girl in good health.

V usage is TRBV20-1 and J usage is TRBJ1-6; TRBD1 might be the D (6 bases). The CDR3 has 16 residues. The ends were cut back, 0 bases at V and 4 bases at J, with 13 bases in the middle. Germline V CDR1 and CDR2: DFQATT, SNEGSKA (reference sequence). The CDR3 DNA is TGCAGTGCTAGAGATCAGGGGAGGGCGTATAATTCACCCCTCCACTTT. This sequence encodes CSARDQGRAYNSPLHF.

The V gene is TRBV20-1, the J gene TRBJ1-1; D remains unclear. Trimming took 6 bases from V and 4 from J, leaving 12 bases between them. The CDR3 sequence is 12 residues long. Germline lookup yields CDR1 DFQATT and CDR2 SNEGSKA (reference sequence). CDR3 amino acids: CSATGLGTEAFF. Written as DNA, the CDR3 is TGCAGTGCCACGGGGTTAGGCACTGAAGCTTTCTTT.

The CDR3 DNA reads TGTGCCAGCAGTTACCCCGCACTGCGAAAGGGGATGAACACTGAAGCTTTCTTT. This codes for CASSYPALRKGMNTEAFF. V gene TRBV6-8 combines with J gene TRBJ1-1; tentatively, D is TRBD1 (5 bases). Trimming shortened V by 2 bases and J by 0 bases, and 19 bases separated the two germline ends. The germline gives CDR1 MNHGY, CDR2 SAAAGT. The CDR3 runs 18 residues.

V usage is TRBV2 and J usage is TRBJ2-5, with 8 positions matching TRBD2. V lost 7 bases to trimming and J lost 3 bases; unmatched junction nucleotides: 4. Germline V gene sequence: CDR1 SNHLY, CDR2 FYNNEI. The CDR3 runs 13 residues. The CDR3 nucleotides are TGTGCCAGCAAAATAGCGGGGAAAGAGACCCAGTACTTC. Amino acid sequence: CASKIAGKETQYF. The variable domain in full, completed from reference TRBV2 and TRBJ2-5, reads EPEVTQTPSHQVTQMGQEVILRCVPISNHLYFYWYRQILGQKVEFLVSFYNNEISEKSEIFDDQFSVERPDGSNFTLKIRSTKLEDSAMYFCASKIAGKETQYFGPGTRLLVL.

The J gene is TRBJ2-3, the V gene TRBV2, with 9 bases that match TRBD2. The CDR3 consists of 17 residues. With 0 bases clipped from V and 1 base from J, the junction kept 5 bases outside the gene matches. Germline V gene sequence: CDR1 SNHLY, CDR2 FYNNEI. This CDR3 is CASSEAVKRGGTDTQYF. The CDR3 nucleotides read TGTGCCAGCAGTGAAGCGGTAAAGCGGGGGGGCACAGATACGCAGTATTTT.

V and J are TRBV10-3 and TRBJ2-7; D is unclear. CDR1 and CDR2 (germline): ENHRY, SYGVKD. Between the trimmed V and J ends, which lost 3 bases and 5 bases, there was a span of 14 bases. The CDR3 is 14 residues long. CDR3 in amino acids: CAISDPKGNHEQYF. The CDR3 nucleotides are TGTGCCATCAGTGACCCAAAGGGAAACCACGAGCAGTACTTC.

J is TRBJ2-5 and V is TRBV4-2, with 7 bases identical to TRBD2. V lost 0 bases, J lost 2 bases, and 6 bases stayed unmatched. This CDR3 has 16 amino acids. Germline CDR1 is LGHNA and CDR2 is YNFKEQ. As DNA, the CDR3 is TGTGCCAGCAGCCAAGAGGGAGCTAGCGGTCAAGAGACCCAGTACTTC. As protein: CASSQEGASGQETQYF.

This clonotype was observed a handful of times. V usage is TRBV13 and J usage is TRBJ1-2; D remains ambiguous. The CDR3 is made up of 13 amino acids. Trimming stripped 2 bases from V and 4 bases from J, with 8 bases between. CDR1 is PRHDT, CDR2 FYEKMQ, per germline (reference sequence). Written as DNA, the CDR3 is TGTGCCAGCAGCTTAACACGGCTCTATGGCTACACCTTC. Translating gives CASSLTRLYGYTF.

This rearrangement joins TRBV21-1 to TRBJ2-7; TRBD1, the table's D call, lacks a check against the DNA. TRBV21-1 represents a pseudogene. CDR3 length equals 19 residues. CDR3 loop: CASSKGGFLGTGGPYEQYF. The CDR3 DNA reads TGTGCCAGCAGCAAAGGGGGCTTTTTGGGGACAGGGGGCCCCTACGAGCAGTACTTC.

V is TRBV4-1 and J is TRBJ1-6; D not certain. The CDR3 has 14 amino acids. Trimming removed 0 bases from V and 6 bases from J, with 6 bases in between. Germline CDR1 is MGHRA and CDR2 is YSYEKL. The CDR3 DNA reads as TGCGCCAGCAGCCAAGAAAGCTCTAATTCACCCCTCCACTTT. Its protein is CASSQESSNSPLHF.

This clonotype was picked up a small number of times. The chain employs TRBV3-1 and TRBJ2-7, with TRBD2 identical over 7 bases. V lost 0 bases to trimming and J lost 2 bases; unmatched junction nucleotides: 7. This CDR3 has 16 amino acids. Germline V gene data show CDR1 as LGHDT and CDR2 as YNNKEL (reference sequence). CDR3 protein: CASSQERTRKPYEQYF. The DNA for the CDR3 is TGTGCCAGCAGCCAAGAAAGGACTAGAAAGCCCTACGAGCAGTACTTC.

V is TRBV3-1 and J is TRBJ1-2; D perhaps matches TRBD1 (6 bases). The CDR3 is 16 residues long. CDR1 LGHDT and CDR2 YNNKEL come from the germline V gene (reference sequence). V lost 4 bases and J lost 0, with 15 bases in between. The CDR3 region is CASSPITGPPNYGYTF. The CDR3 nucleotides are TGTGCCAGCAGCCCGATCACAGGGCCTCCTAACTATGGCTACACCTTC.

This clonotype has more than one count but fewer than ten. This CDR3 reads CASSLAGGTGIIHNEQFF. The CDR3 DNA follows: TGTGCCAGCAGCTTGGCCGGGGGGACAGGGATAATTCACAATGAGCAGTTCTTC. The J gene is TRBJ2-1, the V gene TRBV5-6; 9 bases map to TRBD1. Germline lookup yields CDR1 SGHDT and CDR2 YYEEEE. V trimming: 0 bases; J trimming: 5 bases; junction bases outside the gene matches: 12. CDR3 length: 18 amino acids.

The CDR3 DNA reads TGTGCCAGCAAATCGGGCCCCATGAACACTGAAGCTTTCTTT. Translating gives CASKSGPMNTEAFF. The rearrangement links TRBV6-5 to TRBJ1-1; D is ambiguous. The CDR3 sequence is 14 residues long. The germline CDR1 and CDR2 sequences are MNHEY and SVGAGI. V lost 7 bases and J 0 bases, leaving 12 bases between the germline ends.

This clonotype was recorded at least ten times. The chain employs TRBV2 and TRBJ1-2; TRBD1 matches 8 bases. The CDR3 is made up of 14 amino acids. Germline CDR1 and CDR2: SNHLY and FYNNEI. V was clipped by 3 bases and J by 4 bases; unmatched bases: 4. This CDR3 reads CASSERTGPYGYTF. The CDR3 DNA is TGTGCCAGCAGTGAGAGGACAGGGCCCTATGGCTACACCTTC.